Listed here are 8 T cell receptor delta chains from one sample, sequenced in a study of γδ T cells in repeated Plasmodium falciparum infection. Gammadelta T cells were flow-sorted from PBMC into Vgamma9/Vdelta2+ and Vdelta2-negative populations for bulk analysis. TCRdb reprocessed the multiplex PCR reads through CATT. The sample has 90,000 or so delta-chain clones; 0.75% to 1% are singletons. Specimen: gamma-delta T cells from blood. The receptor set was obtained from a pool of human donors (malaria-infected and uninfected, not separated).

This clone was observed at least ten times. The likely explanation is a read error, given a far larger clone one base away. This same CDR3 is encoded by further DNA sequences in the sample. The chain is built from TRDV1 and TRDJ1, with 11 bases identical to TRDD3. The CDR3 consists of 24 residues. CDR1 is TSWWSYY and CDR2 is QGS in the germline V gene. Trimming took 4 bases from V and 1 from J; bases not matched to a gene: 29. The CDR3 DNA reads as TGTGCTCTTGGGGTCTGTTCCTACGCTACGAGAAACTGGGGGATAACAGGATTCACCGATAAACTCATCTTT. It encodes CALGVCSYATRNWGITGFTDKLIF.

This clone showed up just a few times. The amino acid sequence in TCRdb belongs to a much larger clone and departs from this DNA's translation at residue 19, likely a sequencing read error; the sequence shown is translated from the DNA. For the V gene the call is TRDV1; the J gene has no call; TRDD3, the table's D call, lacks a check against the DNA. The CDR3 is made up of 21 amino acids. CDR1 is TSWWSYY, CDR2 QGS, per germline. The CDR3 reads CALGSPPGKYGSGADTDKPIF. CDR3 nucleotides: TGTGCTCTTGGGTCCCCTCCAGGGAAATACGGTTCTGGGGCCGACACCGATAAACCCATCTTT.

This clone showed up just a few times. Translating this DNA gives a protein that differs at residue 4 from the TCRdb one, which belongs to a much larger clone; a read error is likely, and the protein shown is this translation. The genes are TRDV2 and TRDJ2, with 13 bases lining up with TRDD3. Because TCRdb records no J gene, it was assigned here through a match of the DNA to germline. Germline lookup yields CDR1 GEAIGNYY and CDR2 EKD. The CDR3 spans 19 residues. DNA of the CDR3: TGTGCCTGTGGCACCCTAACGACTGGGGGATACGGCTTGACAGCACAACTCTTCTTT. It yields the protein CACGTLTTGGYGLTAQLFF.

As concerns this clone: For this DNA, TCRdb reports the protein of a much larger clone, which diverges at residue 11, most likely from a read error; the protein presented here is translated directly from the DNA. This chain connects TRDV2 to TRDJ1; 8 bases agree with TRDD3. TCRdb leaves out the J gene; it was filled in here by matching the DNA to germline. In germline, CDR1 is GEAIGNYY, CDR2 EKD. V trimming: 0 bases; J trimming: 3 bases; junction bases outside the gene matches: 17. The CDR3 is 19 residues long. DNA for the CDR3: TGTGCCTGTGACACCGTGGTTATGGGGGATGCGCGCCTGGCCGATAAACTCATCTTT. Its protein is CACDTVVMGDARLADKLIF.

On this clone itself: TCRdb lists the protein of a much larger clone for this DNA, which differs at residue 7, so this is likely a read error; the protein given here is translated from the DNA itself. The V gene is TRDV1, the J gene TRDJ1; TRDD3 agrees at 8 bases. No J gene is reported in TCRdb; it was inferred here by comparing the DNA with germline. V was pared by 3 bases and J by 5 bases, with 20 bases of the junction left unmatched. This CDR3 comprises 19 residues. The V gene's germline CDR1 is TSWWSYY and CDR2 QGS. The CDR3 nucleotides read TGTGCTCTTGGGGATCACTCAGTTAGCCGGGGGATAACCAAGGATAAACTCATCTTT. Translation gives CALGDHSVSRGITKDKLIF.

With respect to this clone: TCRdb's protein for this DNA is that of a much larger clone and differs from the translation at residue 14, likely a read error; the protein shown is the DNA translation. The rearrangement joins TRDV1 to TRDJ1, with TRDD3 identical over 8 bases. Because TCRdb records no J gene, it was assigned here through a match of the DNA to germline. CDR3 length: 19 residues. Trimming cost V 0 bases and J 8 bases; bases outside gene matches: 20. Germline CDR1 is TSWWSYY and CDR2 is QGS. Here the CDR3 reads CALGELERSDLGDTSKLIF. The CDR3 bases are TGTGCTCTTGGGGAACTAGAAAGGTCGGATCTGGGGGACACTTCAAAACTCATCTTT.

Comments on this clone: This sequence is one base from a far larger clone and is likely a read error. The chain couples TRDV2 to TRDJ1; D unclear. Because TCRdb records no J gene, it was assigned here through a match of the DNA to germline. This CDR3 is built from 14 residues. Germline V gives CDR1 GEAIGNYY, CDR2 EKD. The V end was cut by 3 bases, the J end by 5 bases, with 15 bases between. The CDR3 DNA follows: TGTGCCTGTGACCCCCTCGGGTTGTGGGATAAACTCATCTTT. Translation: CACDPLGLWDKLIF.

As concerns this clone: TCRdb's protein for this DNA is that of a much larger clone and differs from the translation at residue 13, likely a read error; the protein shown is the DNA translation. CDR3 DNA: TGTGCTCTTGGGGACTATCTTCCCATCGGTATTCACCGGGGGACACACACCGATAAACTCATCTTT. Its translation is CALGDYLPIGIHRGTHTDKLIF. V usage is TRDV1 and J usage is TRDJ1; D perhaps matches TRDD3 (6 bases). CDR3 length equals 22 residues. Trimming left V 3 bases short and J 0 bases short, with 32 bases between. Germline V lookup: CDR1 TSWWSYY, CDR2 QGS.